This T cell receptor beta chain was sequenced in a study of blood T cell repertoires in COVID-19. For the study at large: Samples came from the United States, Italy and Spain, spanning acute and convalescent COVID-19. T cells, B-cell-depleted T cells, or PBMCs supplied cDNA or gDNA.

In the study's own analysis: Reference gene primer amplification gave nucleated cell count estimates. Only in-frame clones appear in the TCRdb table, and some are missing; sequencing was by immunoSEQ multiplex PCR. V, J and clone size are those of that table, while D and trimming were read from the DNA. The sample carries 150,000 to 200,000 clones, around 86% recorded once. Trimming removed 0 bases at V and 4 bases at J, with 12 bases between. CDR1 is GTSNPN, CDR2 SVGIG, per germline (reference sequence). The CDR3 is 14 amino acids. The sequencing input was peripheral blood. This chain joins TRBV30 and TRBJ1-2; weak D call: TRBD1 (5 bases). The clonotype was recovered from a man in his 70s with acute or convalescent COVID-19. In DNA, the CDR3 is TGTGCCTGGAGTGTAGACGGGGGAGGCTATGGCTACACCTTC. Its translation is CAWSVDGGGYGYTF.